This T cell receptor beta chain emerged from a study of T-cell reconstitution after alpha-beta-depleted transplantation in children. Trimming took off 5 bases at V and 6 bases at J, with 11 bases between the two ends. CDR3 length: 14 amino acids. Looked up from germline, CDR1 is MGHDK and CDR2 is SYGVNS. Library preparation (for TCRbeta) was performed with unique molecular identifiers. TCRdb reanalysed the PCR reads using MiXCR and keeps one entry per CDR3 protein. Among about 610,000 distinct CDR3 sequences, roughly a tenth were seen once, and the ten largest hold 4% to 5%. At least ten counts were recorded for this clonotype.

The source of this sequence is a human donor who donated a stem cell graft to a child with acute myeloid leukemia. The genes are TRBV25-1 and TRBJ2-6; D remains unclear. Sequenced material: PBMCs from the stem cell graft donor, taken from the stem cell graft. The CDR3 DNA reads TGTGCCAGCAGTTCGAAAGTCGCGGCCAACGTCCTGACTTTC. As protein: CASSSKVAANVLTF.